Below are 16 T cell receptor beta chains sequenced from a single sample in a study of T cell responses to AZD1222 COVID-19 vaccine. The assay was immunoSEQ multiplex PCR, and TCRdb's table has in-frame clones only and misses some. The table lists 120,000 or so clones, about 92% of them singletons. Sequenced here: peripheral blood, sampled on day 0 of AZD1222 vaccination. All receptors derive from an adult in good health.

The chain has TRBV19 and TRBJ2-1; TRBD2 matches 9 bases. The CDR3 length is 16 residues. V trimming: 5 bases; J trimming: 4 bases; junction bases outside the gene matches: 9. The germline gives CDR1 LNHDA, CDR2 SQIVND (reference sequence). The CDR3 protein is CASSVYAGGSYNEQFF. CDR3 DNA sequence: TGTGCCAGTAGTGTTTATGCGGGAGGGTCTTACAATGAGCAGTTCTTC.

The chain links TRBV29-1 to TRBJ2-1, with D perhaps assigned TRBD1 or TRBD2 (5 bases each). The germline gives CDR1 SQVTM, CDR2 ANQGSEA. The CDR3 is 12 amino acids. Trimming removed 4 bases at V and 7 bases at J, with 11 bases between. The CDR3 protein is CSVVPWGNEQFF. DNA of the CDR3: TGCAGCGTTGTTCCTTGGGGGAATGAGCAGTTCTTC.

The chain has TRBV5-1 and TRBJ1-2, with TRBD1 identical over 9 bases. Losses at the gene ends were 2 bases for V and 6 bases for J; bases not matched to a gene: 11. Germline values: CDR1 SGHRS, CDR2 YFSETQ. This CDR3 is built from 16 residues. CDR3 in amino acids: CASSFLTGTGSDGYTF. CDR3 bases: TGCGCCAGCAGCTTCTTAACCGGGACAGGGTCCGATGGCTACACCTTC.

The J gene is TRBJ2-5, the V gene TRBV28; TRBD2 agrees at 8 bases. The V gene's germline CDR1 is MDHEN and CDR2 SYDVKM. This CDR3 has 14 residues. CDR3 sequence (DNA): TGTGCTTCGGGAGCGGGAGAAGGGATAGAGACCCAGTACTTC. Protein product: CASGAGEGIETQYF.

The chain recombines TRBV6-6 with TRBJ1-6; 10 bases map to TRBD1. V gave up 6 bases and J gave up 10 bases; unmatched junction bases: 12. CDR1 and CDR2 (germline): MNHNY, SVGAGI (reference sequence). The CDR3 consists of 16 residues. CDR3 sequence: CASRRRGQGSDSPLHF. Written as DNA, the CDR3 is TGTGCCAGCAGAAGAAGGGGACAGGGGTCGGACTCACCCCTCCACTTT.

The V call is TRBV11-3, the J call TRBJ2-7; TRBD1 matches at 8 bases. CDR1 and CDR2 (germline): SGHNT, YENEEA. This CDR3 is built from 15 residues. V was clipped by 5 bases and J by 0 bases; unmatched bases: 6. This CDR3 is CASSVTGGPSYEQYF. CDR3 coding DNA: TGTGCCAGCAGCGTCACAGGGGGACCCTCCTACGAGCAGTACTTC.

The V and J genes are TRBV2 and TRBJ1-1; unclear D gene. Germline V gene sequence: CDR1 SNHLY, CDR2 FYNNEI. The CDR3 is 12 amino acids. V lost 4 bases, J lost 3 bases, and 6 bases lay in between. CDR3: CASSGMDTEAFF. CDR3 bases: TGTGCCAGCAGTGGGATGGACACTGAAGCTTTCTTT.

The chain is built from TRBV7-3 and TRBJ2-1; D remains unclear. V lost 2 bases, J lost 8 bases, and 13 bases lay in between. From germline, CDR1 is SGHTA and CDR2 FQGTGA. CDR3 length: 14 amino acids. The DNA of the CDR3 is TGTGCCAGCAGCTTAGACGTCGCTAGTGATGAGCAGTTCTTC. This codes for CASSLDVASDEQFF. Drawing the rest from reference TRBV7-3 and TRBJ2-1, the complete variable domain is GAGVSQTPSNKVTEKGKYVELRCDPISGHTALYWYRQSLGQGPEFLIYFQGTGAADDSGLPNDRFFAVRPEGSVSTLKIQRTERGDSAVYLCASSLDVASDEQFFGPGTRLTVL.

The chain has TRBV12-3 or TRBV12-4 and TRBJ1-6; possible D gene TRBD1, 6 bases. This CDR3 region has 12 residues. Trimming took off 3 bases at V and 13 bases at J, with 10 bases between the two ends. CDR3 region: CASSLPGHPLHF. Here the CDR3 DNA reads TGTGCCAGCAGTTTGCCGGGACATCCCCTCCACTTT.

This clone was seen only once. The chain uses TRBV5-8 and TRBJ2-7, with D unresolved. Germline CDR1 and CDR2: SGHTS and YDEGEE. V shed 1 base and J shed 6 bases, with 8 bases lying between them. This CDR3 is 12 amino acids long. CDR3 DNA sequence: TGTGCCAGCAGCTTGAATGGATTCGAGCAGTACTTC. Translating gives CASSLNGFEQYF.

The genes are TRBV5-5 and TRBJ2-1, with 8 bases fitting TRBD2. The CDR3 contains 14 residues. Per the germline V gene, CDR1 is SGHKS and CDR2 is YYEKEE (reference sequence). V dropped 2 bases and J dropped 6; count of bases not matched to a gene: 4. The chain's CDR3 is CASSLPGLGNEQFF. CDR3 in DNA: TGTGCCAGCAGCTTACCGGGACTAGGCAATGAGCAGTTCTTC.

The chain is built from TRBV28 and TRBJ2-1, with 9 bases aligning to TRBD1. Trimming at V came to 6 bases and at J to 1 base, leaving 16 bases not matched to a gene. Germline CDR1 MDHEN, CDR2 SYDVKM. The CDR3 runs to 19 residues. The CDR3 loop reads CASSYPGQGHPWSYNEQFF. The CDR3 nucleotides read TGTGCCAGCAGCTACCCGGGACAGGGTCATCCCTGGTCCTACAATGAGCAGTTCTTC. Together with reference TRBV28 and TRBJ2-1, the CDR3 gives the full variable domain: DVKVTQSSRYLVKRTGEKVFLECVQDMDHENMFWYRQDPGLGLRLIYFSYDVKMKEKGDIPEGYSVSREKKERFSLILESASTNQTSMYLCASSYPGQGHPWSYNEQFFGPGTRLTVL.

This sequence joins TRBV5-5 and TRBJ1-2, with D perhaps TRBD1 (5 bases). The germline V gene encodes CDR1 SGHKS and CDR2 YYEKEE (reference sequence). The CDR3 length is 12 residues. V lost 1 base to trimming and J lost 7 bases, with 8 bases between them. The CDR3 reads CASSLIGAGYTF. In nucleotides, the CDR3 is TGTGCCAGCAGCTTGATCGGGGCTGGCTACACCTTC.

The J gene is TRBJ1-2, the V gene TRBV27; 7 bases are a match to TRBD1. The CDR3 length is 15 residues. The germline V gene encodes CDR1 MNHEY and CDR2 SMNVEV (reference sequence). The J segment lost 1 base and the V segment lost 6 bases, leaving 8 bases of the junction unmatched. The CDR3 spells CASRSRQGGNYGYTF. DNA for the CDR3: TGTGCCAGCAGGTCTCGACAGGGAGGTAACTATGGCTACACCTTC.

V is TRBV2 and J is TRBJ2-7; D gene ambiguous. The V end was cut by 4 bases, the J end by 5 bases, with 12 bases between. Germline CDR1 reads SNHLY; CDR2 reads FYNNEI. This CDR3 is built from 13 residues. CDR3 nucleotides: TGTGCCAGCAGTGTCTCGGCAGGCAACGAGCAGTACTTC. This sequence encodes CASSVSAGNEQYF.

J is TRBJ2-2 and V is TRBV5-5; 10 bases match TRBD2. The V gene's germline CDR1 is SGHKS and CDR2 YYEKEE (reference sequence). This CDR3 has 17 residues. V shed 4 bases, J shed 5 bases, and the junction held 11 bases outside the gene matches. This chain's CDR3 is CASSPLLAGAYTGELFF. In nucleotides, the CDR3 is TGTGCCAGCAGCCCCCTTCTAGCGGGAGCGTATACCGGGGAGCTGTTTTTT.